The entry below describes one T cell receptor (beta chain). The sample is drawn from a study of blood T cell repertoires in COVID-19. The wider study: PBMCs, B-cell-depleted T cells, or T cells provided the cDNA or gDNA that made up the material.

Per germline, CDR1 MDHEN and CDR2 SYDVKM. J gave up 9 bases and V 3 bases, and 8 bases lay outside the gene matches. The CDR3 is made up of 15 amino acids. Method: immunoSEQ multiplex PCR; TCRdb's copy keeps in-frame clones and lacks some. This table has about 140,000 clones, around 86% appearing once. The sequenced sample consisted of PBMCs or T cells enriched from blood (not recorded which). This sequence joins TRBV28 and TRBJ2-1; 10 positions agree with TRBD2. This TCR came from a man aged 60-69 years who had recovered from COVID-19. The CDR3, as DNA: TGTGCCAGCAGTTTTCGAGCGGGAGGGCTTGCTGAGCAGTTCTTC. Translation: CASSFRAGGLAEQFF.